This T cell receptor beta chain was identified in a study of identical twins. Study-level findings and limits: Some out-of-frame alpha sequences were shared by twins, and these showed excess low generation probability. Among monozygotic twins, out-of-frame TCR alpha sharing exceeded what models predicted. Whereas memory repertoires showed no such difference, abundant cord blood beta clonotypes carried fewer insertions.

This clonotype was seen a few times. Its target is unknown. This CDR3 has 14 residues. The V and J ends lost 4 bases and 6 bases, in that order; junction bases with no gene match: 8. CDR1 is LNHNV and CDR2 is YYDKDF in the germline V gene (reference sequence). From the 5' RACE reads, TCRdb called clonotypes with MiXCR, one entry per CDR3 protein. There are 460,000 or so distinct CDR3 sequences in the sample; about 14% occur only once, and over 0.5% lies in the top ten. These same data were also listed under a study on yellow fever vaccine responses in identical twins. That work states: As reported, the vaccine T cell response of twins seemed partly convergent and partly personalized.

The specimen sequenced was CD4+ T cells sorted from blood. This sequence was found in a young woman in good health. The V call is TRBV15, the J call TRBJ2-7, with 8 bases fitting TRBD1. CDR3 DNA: TGTGCCACCAGCATCGGGGACAGGTTGGTCGAGCAGTACTTC. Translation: CATSIGDRLVEQYF.